A selection of T cell receptor beta chains follows, all from one sample in a study of T cell responses to AZD1222 COVID-19 vaccine. Sequenced by immunoSEQ multiplex PCR; TCRdb stores in-frame clones only, minus some. Among 68,000 or so clones listed, 65% to 80% were seen once. The material was peripheral blood, obtained on day 0 of AZD1222 vaccination. The receptors were sampled from an adult in good health. Both conserved end residues are part of each CDR3. A D gene is named only where the DNA matches it firmly. Size values are once, few and many counts, or a class for expanded clones, and some rows have none.

size: NA
V: TRBV21-1
J: TRBJ2-6
D: NA
CDR3: CASSKERFSGANVLTF
DNA: TGTGCCAGCAGCAAAGAAAGGTTCTCTGGGGCCAACGTCCTGACTTTC

size: NA
V: TRBV9
J: TRBJ2-1
D: TRBD2
CDR3: CASSATTSGGASGEQFF
DNA: TGTGCCAGCAGCGCGACGACTAGCGGGGGGGCCTCGGGTGAGCAGTTCTTC

size: NA
V: TRBV10-3
J: TRBJ1-4
D: TRBD1
CDR3: CAIRRDRTTNEKLFF
DNA: TGTGCCATCAGGAGGGACAGAACAACTAATGAAAAACTGTTTTTT

size: NA
V: TRBV29-1
J: TRBJ1-2
D: TRBD1
CDR3: CSVEDWGQGVGYTF
DNA: TGCAGCGTTGAAGATTGGGGACAGGGGGTTGGCTACACCTTC

size: once
V: TRBV5-5
J: TRBJ1-5
D: TRBD1
CDR3: CASSRGTGGHQPQHF
DNA: TGTGCCAGCAGCCGAGGGACAGGGGGCCATCAGCCCCAGCATTTT

size: few
V: TRBV13
J: TRBJ2-7
D: TRBD1
CDR3: CASSPGQGFFEQYF
DNA: TGTGCCAGCAGCCCGGGACAGGGATTCTTCGAGCAGTACTTC

size: NA
V: TRBV7-2
J: TRBJ2-1
D: TRBD2
CDR3: CASSLGLAGNEQFF
DNA: TGTGCCAGCAGCTTAGGGCTAGCGGGTAATGAGCAGTTCTTC

size: NA
V: TRBV5-4
J: TRBJ1-6
D: NA
CDR3: CASSQQVPNSPLHF
DNA: TGTGCCAGCAGCCAACAGGTGCCAAATTCACCCCTCCACTTT

size: NA
V: TRBV19
J: TRBJ1-5
D: NA
CDR3: CASSIADSSNQPQHF
DNA: TGTGCCAGTAGTATAGCGGACAGTAGCAATCAGCCCCAGCATTTT

size: NA
V: TRBV19
J: TRBJ1-5
D: NA
CDR3: CATRQTNQPQHF
DNA: TGTGCCACGCGACAGACAAATCAGCCCCAGCATTTT

size: NA
V: TRBV11-2
J: TRBJ1-1
D: TRBD1
CDR3: CASSPDRVSEAFF
DNA: TGTGCCAGCAGCCCGGACAGGGTATCTGAAGCTTTCTTT

size: NA
V: TRBV6-6
J: TRBJ1-1
D: NA
CDR3: CASSYLGQDNTEAFF
DNA: TGTGCCAGCAGTTACTTAGGACAAGACAACACTGAAGCTTTCTTT

size: NA
V: TRBV6-5
J: TRBJ1-4
D: NA
CDR3: CASMGEKLFF
DNA: TGTGCCAGCATGGGCGAAAAACTGTTTTTT

size: NA
V: TRBV6-5
J: TRBJ1-2
D: NA
CDR3: CASRKPNYGYTF
DNA: TGTGCCAGCCGGAAACCTAACTATGGCTACACCTTC

size: NA
V: TRBV27
J: TRBJ2-6
D: NA
CDR3: CASSWDSGANVLTF
DNA: TGTGCCAGCAGTTGGGACTCTGGGGCCAACGTCCTGACTTTC

size: once
V: TRBV30
J: TRBJ2-7
D: TRBD1
CDR3: CAWSNARGSYEQYF
DNA: TGTGCCTGGAGTAACGCCAGGGGGTCCTACGAGCAGTACTTC

size: once
V: TRBV5-5
J: TRBJ2-6
D: TRBD1
CDR3: CASSSGTGTSGANVLTF
DNA: TGTGCCAGCAGCTCCGGGACAGGGACCTCTGGGGCCAACGTCCTGACTTTC

size: NA
V: TRBV7-2
J: TRBJ2-3
D: NA
CDR3: CASSLWSGGYTDTQYF
DNA: TGTGCCAGCAGCTTATGGTCGGGCGGCTACACAGATACGCAGTATTTT

size: NA
V: TRBV19
J: TRBJ1-2
D: NA
CDR3: CASSDRDTSYYGYTF
DNA: TGTGCCAGTAGTGACCGGGATACCTCCTACTATGGCTACACCTTC

size: NA
V: TRBV3-1/TRBV3-2
J: TRBJ1-4
D: NA
CDR3: CASSQARDEKLFF
DNA: TGTGCCAGCAGCCAAGCCCGGGATGAAAAACTGTTTTTT

size: NA
V: TRBV2
J: TRBJ1-3
D: NA
CDR3: CASSRETASSGNTIYF
DNA: TGTGCCAGCAGTAGAGAAACAGCCAGCTCTGGAAACACCATATATTTT

size: NA
V: TRBV5-1
J: TRBJ2-2
D: NA
CDR3: CASSLTGDGVGELFF
DNA: TGCGCCAGCAGCTTAACCGGGGACGGGGTCGGGGAGCTGTTTTTT

size: few
V: TRBV2
J: TRBJ1-1
D: NA
CDR3: CASSVWALNTEAFF
DNA: TGTGCCAGCAGTGTCTGGGCTTTGAACACTGAAGCTTTCTTT

size: NA
V: TRBV7-9
J: TRBJ2-1
D: NA
CDR3: CASSSGGTTYNEQFF
DNA: TGTGCCAGCAGTTCGGGGGGCACGACCTACAATGAGCAGTTCTTC

size: NA
V: TRBV12-3/TRBV12-4
J: TRBJ1-3
D: NA
CDR3: CASSSGYNTIYF
DNA: TGTGCCAGCAGTTCCGGTTATAACACCATATATTTT

size: NA
V: TRBV5-1
J: TRBJ1-1
D: TRBD1
CDR3: CASSQGERGLGAFF
DNA: TGCGCCAGCAGTCAGGGGGAAAGGGGGTTAGGAGCTTTCTTT

size: NA
V: TRBV3-1/TRBV3-2
J: TRBJ2-3
D: NA
CDR3: CASSPNTDTQYF
DNA: TGTGCCAGCAGCCCTAATACAGATACGCAGTATTTT

size: NA
V: TRBV7-9
J: TRBJ2-3
D: TRBD2
CDR3: CASSPPGLAGGSPDTQYF
DNA: TGTGCCAGCAGCCCCCCGGGACTAGCGGGGGGATCGCCAGATACGCAGTATTTT

size: NA
V: TRBV3-1/TRBV3-2
J: TRBJ2-5
D: TRBD2
CDR3: CASSQRDYYYQETQYF
DNA: TGTGCCAGCAGCCAACGGGACTATTACTACCAAGAGACCCAGTACTTC

size: once
V: TRBV7-3
J: TRBJ2-1
D: TRBD2
CDR3: CASSPGLAGGIEQFF
DNA: TGTGCCAGCAGCCCAGGACTAGCGGGGGGCATCGAGCAGTTCTTC

size: many
V: TRBV6-1
J: TRBJ2-1
D: TRBD1
CDR3: CASSDTGQGANEQFF
DNA: TGTGCCAGCAGTGATACGGGACAGGGGGCCAATGAGCAGTTCTTC

size: NA
V: TRBV12-3/TRBV12-4
J: TRBJ2-3
D: NA
CDR3: CASSFIGGTQYF
DNA: TGTGCCAGCAGTTTCATCGGGGGCACGCAGTATTTT

size: NA
V: TRBV10-3
J: TRBJ2-3
D: TRBD2
CDR3: CAISYGLAGITDTQYF
DNA: TGTGCCATCAGTTATGGACTAGCGGGGATCACAGATACGCAGTATTTT

size: NA
V: TRBV18
J: TRBJ2-3
D: NA
CDR3: CASSPDADTQYF
DNA: TGTGCCAGCTCACCGGATGCGGATACGCAGTATTTT

size: few
V: TRBV5-4
J: TRBJ1-5
D: NA
CDR3: CASSSGVRQPQHF
DNA: TGTGCCAGCAGCTCAGGGGTGAGACAGCCCCAGCATTTT

size: NA
V: TRBV19
J: TRBJ2-3
D: TRBD2
CDR3: CASGRGGGASGDTQYF
DNA: TGTGCCAGTGGAAGGGGCGGGGGGGCAAGCGGAGATACGCAGTATTTT

size: NA
V: TRBV4-1
J: TRBJ1-1
D: NA
CDR3: CASARYEGNTEAFF
DNA: TGCGCCAGCGCCCGTTATGAGGGGAACACTGAAGCTTTCTTT

size: NA
V: TRBV25-1
J: TRBJ1-1
D: TRBD1
CDR3: CASTGTGRTEAFF
DNA: TGTGCCAGCACCGGGACAGGGAGGACTGAAGCTTTCTTT

size: NA
V: TRBV4-1
J: TRBJ1-3
D: NA
CDR3: CASSHYRHGSGNTIYF
DNA: TGCGCCAGCAGCCATTATAGACACGGCTCTGGAAACACCATATATTTT

size: NA
V: TRBV6-2/TRBV6-3
J: TRBJ1-3
D: NA
CDR3: CASSLSKGTIYF
DNA: TGTGCCAGCAGTCTTTCAAAGGGAACCATATATTTT

size: NA
V: TRBV30
J: TRBJ2-7
D: NA
CDR3: CAWGDFYEQYF
DNA: TGTGCCTGGGGGGATTTCTACGAGCAGTACTTC

size: once
V: TRBV28
J: TRBJ1-2
D: NA
CDR3: CASSTPLAGNTNYGYTF
DNA: TGTGCCAGCAGTACCCCTCTTGCAGGGAATACTAACTATGGCTACACCTTC

size: NA
V: TRBV25-1
J: TRBJ1-5
D: NA
CDR3: CASSPSLGDQPQHF
DNA: TGTGCCAGCAGTCCCTCTCTAGGAGATCAGCCCCAGCATTTT

size: NA
V: TRBV5-1
J: TRBJ2-1
D: TRBD2
CDR3: CARRGGGGAYNEQFF
DNA: TGCGCCCGCCGGGGGGGCGGGGGGGCCTACAATGAGCAGTTCTTC

size: NA
V: TRBV18
J: TRBJ1-3
D: NA
CDR3: CASSPSGPSSGNTIYF
DNA: TGTGCCAGCTCACCATCCGGGCCGAGCTCTGGAAACACCATATATTTT

size: NA
V: TRBV18
J: TRBJ1-4
D: NA
CDR3: CASSTSRNAATNEKLFF
DNA: TGTGCCAGCTCAACTTCTAGGAACGCTGCAACTAATGAAAAACTGTTTTTT

size: NA
V: TRBV7-2
J: TRBJ2-2
D: NA
CDR3: CASSPNNGAGELFF
DNA: TGTGCCAGCAGCCCCAATAATGGAGCCGGGGAGCTGTTTTTT

size: NA
V: TRBV20-1
J: TRBJ2-7
D: NA
CDR3: CSASRSGEQYF
DNA: TGCAGTGCTAGTAGGAGTGGCGAGCAGTACTTC

size: NA
V: TRBV28
J: TRBJ1-5
D: NA
CDR3: CASSGRQSLSNQPQHF
DNA: TGTGCCAGCAGTGGGAGACAGTCCCTTAGCAATCAGCCCCAGCATTTT

size: once
V: TRBV5-1
J: TRBJ2-3
D: NA
CDR3: CASSREGTDTQYF
DNA: TGCGCCAGCAGCAGGGAGGGCACAGATACGCAGTATTTT

size: NA
V: TRBV30
J: TRBJ1-3
D: NA
CDR3: CAWIVETSGNTIYF
DNA: TGTGCCTGGATAGTCGAAACTTCTGGAAACACCATATATTTT

size: NA
V: TRBV18
J: TRBJ2-7
D: NA
CDR3: CASSLRDGGSYEQYF
DNA: TGTGCCAGCTCCCTCCGGGACGGTGGTTCCTACGAGCAGTACTTC

size: NA
V: TRBV29-1
J: TRBJ2-5
D: TRBD2
CDR3: CSVERRLAAQETQYF
DNA: TGCAGCGTTGAGCGCAGACTAGCGGCTCAAGAGACCCAGTACTTC

size: NA
V: TRBV3-1/TRBV3-2
J: TRBJ1-2
D: NA
CDR3: CASGGEYYGYTF
DNA: TGTGCCAGCGGGGGAGAGTACTATGGCTACACCTTC

size: NA
V: TRBV12-5
J: TRBJ1-6
D: NA
CDR3: CASGSTGSSYNSPLHF
DNA: TGTGCTAGTGGTTCCACAGGGAGCTCCTATAATTCACCCCTCCACTTT

size: NA
V: TRBV4-1
J: TRBJ1-3
D: TRBD1
CDR3: CASSRDRGSGNTIYF
DNA: TGCGCCAGCAGCCGCGACAGGGGGTCTGGAAACACCATATATTTT

size: NA
V: TRBV6-2/TRBV6-3
J: TRBJ1-6
D: NA
CDR3: CASSYSSLDESSYNSPLHF
DNA: TGTGCCAGCAGTTACTCTTCCCTTGACGAGAGCTCCTATAATTCACCCCTCCACTTT

size: NA
V: TRBV20-1
J: TRBJ1-3
D: TRBD1
CDR3: CSASPGTGTNTIYF
DNA: TGCAGTGCTAGTCCCGGGACAGGGACAAACACCATATATTTT

size: NA
V: TRBV30
J: TRBJ2-3
D: NA
CDR3: CAWSVTVSTDTQYF
DNA: TGTGCCTGGAGTGTGACCGTTTCCACAGATACGCAGTATTTT

size: few
V: TRBV6-5
J: TRBJ1-1
D: TRBD1
CDR3: CASSATGFTEAFF
DNA: TGTGCCAGCAGCGCGACAGGGTTCACTGAAGCTTTCTTT